This entry concerns a single TCR beta chain. Its target is unknown. This entry belongs to a study of siplizumab effects on memory and regulatory T cells. Sequencing used immunoSEQ multiplex PCR; TCRdb keeps in-frame clones, though not all of them. Of approximately 120,000 clones in the sample, around 92% were seen once. Findings and caveats of the study: Proliferating Tregs' suppressive function in siplizumab cultures went unconfirmed. There were only a minor fraction of alloreactive clones that mapped to unstimulated subsets. Alloreactive CD4+ clones that could be mapped were on average about 69% Treg-derived with siplizumab, against 25% to 30% in controls.

CDR3 length: 13 amino acids. Germline V lookup: CDR1 SNHLY, CDR2 FYNNEI. The V end lost 6 bases, the J end lost 3 bases, and 12 bases lay between the germline ends. The TCR originated in a human donor in good health. Material for sequencing was Tregs sorted from blood. The chain uses TRBV2 and TRBJ2-7, with TRBD2 as a possible D gene (6 bases). CDR3 nucleotides: TGTGCCAGCAGGTTGGGGGGAAACTACGAGCAGTACTTC. This encodes CASRLGGNYEQYF.